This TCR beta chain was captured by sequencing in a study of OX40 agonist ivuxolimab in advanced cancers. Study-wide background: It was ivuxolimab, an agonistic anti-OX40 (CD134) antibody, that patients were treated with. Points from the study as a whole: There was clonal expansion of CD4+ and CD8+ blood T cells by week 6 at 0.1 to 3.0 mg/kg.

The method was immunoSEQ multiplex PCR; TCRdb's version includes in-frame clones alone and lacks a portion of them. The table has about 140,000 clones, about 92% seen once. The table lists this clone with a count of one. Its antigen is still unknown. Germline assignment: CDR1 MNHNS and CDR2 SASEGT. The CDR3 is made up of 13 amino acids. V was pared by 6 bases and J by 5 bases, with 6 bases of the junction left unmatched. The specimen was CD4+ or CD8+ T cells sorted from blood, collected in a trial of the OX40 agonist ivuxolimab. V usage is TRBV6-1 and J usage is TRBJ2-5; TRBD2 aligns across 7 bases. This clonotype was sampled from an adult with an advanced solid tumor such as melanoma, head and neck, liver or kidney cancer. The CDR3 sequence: CASSPGLVETQYF. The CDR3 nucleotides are TGTGCCAGCAGCCCCGGACTAGTTGAGACCCAGTACTTC.